This TCR beta chain came from a study of T cell responses to AZD1222 COVID-19 vaccine (dated by TCRdb to the early 2020s). Looking at the study overall: A total of approximately 250 trial participants underwent TCR sequencing, of whom 207 had received two doses of AZD1222 and about 25 had received two doses of the MenACWY control vaccine. Enrollment into the trials was organized by age into subgroups of 18-55, 56-69 and 70-plus years, and those subgroups contained roughly 160, 29 and 62 TCR-sequenced participants, respectively.

Including the terminal cysteine and phenylalanine, the CDR3 comprises 16 residues. CDR3 DNA is the only sequence kept; it has 48 bases, read in frame from the first base. Taken from the germline V gene, the CDR1 and CDR2 loops are MDHEN and SYDVKM. Cut back by 5 bases and 2 bases, the V and J ends lie 19 bases apart. Sample time point, as interpreted from the label and publication: baseline before first vaccination. This specimen's treatment or condition label, interpreted: meningococcal conjugate vaccine given as trial control. Vaccinee samples came from UK trials COV001 and COV002, including a single-blind randomized controlled phase 2/3 trial of AZD1222 (ChAdOx1 nCoV-19) in healthy adults. Trial participant PBMC samples were collected at day 0 and day 28 after the second dose for TCRbeta chain sequencing. Remarks on this clone: Its antigen target is currently unknown. There are no base qualities to consult, and no much larger clone falls within one base.

Findings and caveats that apply to the study as a whole: Because no day 14 peak-response samples were available, repertoires were characterized only after the peak T cell response. In the small 56-69-year group, the increase in depth fell short of significance, most likely because of low power. Participants were mostly white British and included more females than males, and it was suggested by the authors that clonal diversity may have been underestimated. Reportedly, almost half of the unique spike-specific TCRs recognized epitopes lying outside the regions that are mutated in the B.1.351 and B.1.1.7 variants. Conclusions about previously exposed vaccinees are limited, since just five or six AZD1222 recipients were seropositive for SARS-CoV-2 at baseline. After two AZD1222 doses, spike-specific TCR breadth and depth were significantly higher than at day 0 and than in MenACWY recipients. The whole spike protein was spanned by vaccine-associated CD4 TCRs, and dominant responses were seen in regions 160-218 and 743-854.

The CDR3 regions of human TCRbeta chains were analyzed by immunosequencing. In the source study's methods: TCRs in the repertoires were compared against a reference library of SARS-CoV-2-specific TCRs that had been generated with the MIRA antigen-specificity platform. Breadth was defined as the fraction of unique TCRs that were SARS-CoV-2-associated, and depth was defined as the fraction of total T cells that were SARS-CoV-2-associated. Using the MIRA data, every spike-specific TCR was mapped to the spike region that the TCR reacted to and assigned to either a CD4 or a CD8 class. Log10-transformed breadth and depth values were compared by one-way ANOVA with Sidak's multiple comparisons tests. Imported from immuneACCESS, the table was reduced by TCRdb to in-frame sequences with V and J called. These copies leave out some clones; in studies compared against another copy, an unresolved V gene accounts for under half, and the cause of the remainder is not known. Clone size and the V and J calls come from that table; the DNA yielded D and trimming. This sample gives roughly 120,000 clones in total; over 75% of them show up just once. The ten largest clones take up roughly a sixth of the sample.

The material was peripheral blood, obtained on day 0 of MenACWY control vaccination. Recombination connected TRBV28 to TRBJ2-7; too little of a D gene remains to name it. The TCR comes from an adult in good health. The CDR3 sequence is CASSPLSLRAPYEQYF. The nucleotides read TGTGCCAGCAGTCCGCTCTCCCTGCGAGCGCCCTACGAGCAGTACTTC. Supplemented by the reference TRBV28 and TRBJ2-7 proteins around the CDR3, the complete variable domain is DVKVTQSSRYLVKRTGEKVFLECVQDMDHENMFWYRQDPGLGLRLIYFSYDVKMKEKGDIPEGYSVSREKKERFSLILESASTNQTSMYLCASSPLSLRAPYEQYFGPGTRLTVT.